This T cell receptor delta chain originates from a study of gamma-delta T cells after stem cell transplantation (dated by TCRdb to 2016 to 2017). The protocol used for the library was RT-PCR. Sequencing instrument: Illumina MiSeq. TCRdb reprocessed the public reads with the caller CATT; rows with the same DNA were merged afterwards. The sample table lists some 10,000 delta-chain clones, over 1% of them with a count of one. The top ten clonotypes cover 10% of the sample. As encoded in the germline V gene, CDR1 is GEAIGNYY while CDR2 is EKD. From cysteine to phenylalanine, the CDR3 is 17 amino acids long. This entry keeps only the CDR3 DNA: 51 bases, framed from base 1. With regard to this clone: Its antigen is currently not known. A much larger clone sits a single nucleotide away, making a read error possible. Other DNA sequences in this specimen translate into the identical CDR3.

Sequenced input: gamma-delta T cells. Recombination connected TRDV2 to TRDJ2; TRDD3 aligns with 8 central bases. This clonotype originated in a human donor. It is not recorded whose cells these are; they may come from a transplant donor. The sequenced DNA is TGCGCCTGTGACCCCGTACTGGGGGCCCCCGGCTCAGCACAACTCTTCTTT. Translated, it gives CACDPVLGAPGSAQLFF.